The clone carrying this T cell receptor (beta chain) was detected a few times. Its specificity is unknown. This record comes from a study of T cell repertoires in cytomegalovirus infection. Looking at the study overall: Public TCR beta signatures marked donors with CMV infection and the matching HLA. Notes on the study in general: HLA-C-restricted CMV-specific TCR beta clonotypes prevailed in the ex vivo response. Summed frequency of public TCR beta families distinguished CMV carriers with the relevant HLA.

TCRdb reanalysed the reads using MiXCR and keeps one entry per CDR3 protein. The table has around 200,000 distinct CDR3 sequences, about 18% seen once; the top ten hold almost 25%. Germline V gene data show CDR1 as SGHVS and CDR2 as FNYEAQ. Germline trimming cut 5 bases from V and 2 bases from J; bases unmatched to any gene: 8. The CDR3 contains 15 residues. The rearrangement joins TRBV7-6 to TRBJ1-2; 7 bases map to TRBD1. The sequenced sample consisted of CD8+ T cells from PBMCs. The TCR sequence derives from a human donor in good health (CMV status not recorded). Some clones in this sample may be carry-over from other donors' samples. This chain's CDR3 is CASSPRQGPNYGYTF. Here the CDR3 DNA reads TGTGCCAGCAGCCCCCGACAGGGACCCAACTATGGCTACACCTTC.